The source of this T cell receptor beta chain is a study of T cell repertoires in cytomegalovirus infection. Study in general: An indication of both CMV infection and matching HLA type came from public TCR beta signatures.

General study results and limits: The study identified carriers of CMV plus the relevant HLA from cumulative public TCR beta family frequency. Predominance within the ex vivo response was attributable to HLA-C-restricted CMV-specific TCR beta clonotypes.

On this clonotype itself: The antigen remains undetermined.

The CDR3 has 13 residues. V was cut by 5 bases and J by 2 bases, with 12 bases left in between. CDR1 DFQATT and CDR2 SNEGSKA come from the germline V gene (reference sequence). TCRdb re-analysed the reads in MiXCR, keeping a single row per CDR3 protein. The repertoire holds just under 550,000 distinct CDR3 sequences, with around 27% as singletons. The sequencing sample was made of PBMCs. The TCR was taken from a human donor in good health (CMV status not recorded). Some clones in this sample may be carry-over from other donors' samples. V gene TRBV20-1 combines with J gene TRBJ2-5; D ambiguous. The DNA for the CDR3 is TGCAGTGCTCCCCCCAGTCGACAAGAGACCCAGTACTTC. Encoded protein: CSAPPSRQETQYF.